A selection of T cell receptor beta chains follows, all from one sample in a study of T cells in Graves' hyperthyroidism and ophthalmopathy. TCRdb passed the multiplex PCR reads through MiXCR, listing each CDR3 protein once. Here the sample spans hundreds of thousands of distinct CDR3 sequences, around 39% being singletons. Material: blood. The origin of the receptors is a man between 18 and 29 years old with Graves' hyperthyroidism. Both conserved end residues are part of each CDR3. Each record gives: V gene, clone size, J gene, D gene, CDR3 DNA, CDR3 protein. D genes are given only for firm matches. The size entry is marked missing in some rows and otherwise reads once, few, many or a size class.

TRBV7-3	many	TRBJ2-2	-	TGTGCCAGCAGCCCAGAGGGAGTGGTGAACACCGGGGAGCTGTTTTTT	CASSPEGVVNTGELFF
TRBV20-1	-	TRBJ1-2	-	TGCAGTGCTAGTCAGGGAGGTGACTATGGCTACACCTTC	CSASQGGDYGYTF
TRBV2	few	TRBJ2-7	TRBD1	TGTGCCAGCAGCGCCCGGGACAGGGGAGGCGAGCAGTACTTC	CASSARDRGGEQYF
TRBV7-2	few	TRBJ2-7	-	TGTGCCAGCAGCTTAGGGCAATTCTCCTACGAGCAGTACTTC	CASSLGQFSYEQYF
TRBV5-5	-	TRBJ2-5	TRBD1	TGTGCCAGCAGCTTGGGGACAGGGGGCGAGGTGACCCAGTACTTC	CASSLGTGGEVTQYF
TRBV2	-	TRBJ1-5	TRBD1	TGTGCCAGCCGACAGGGACAGCGGGAGCCCCAGCATTTT	CASRQGQREPQHF
TRBV9	many	TRBJ2-7	-	TGTGCCAGCAGCGTAGATGAGACGCGCGAGCAGTACTTC	CASSVDETREQYF
TRBV19	many	TRBJ2-7	-	TGTGCCAGTAGTAGAGGTCCCTACGAGCAGTACTTC	CASSRGPYEQYF
TRBV7-8	-	TRBJ1-1	-	TGTGCCAGCAGCTTAGAGGGCAGCGTCACTGAAGCTTTCTTT	CASSLEGSVTEAFF
TRBV10-3	-	TRBJ1-5	TRBD1	TGTGCCACCGGGACAGGGTATGGGGTACAGCCCCAGCATTTT	CATGTGYGVQPQHF
TRBV19	-	TRBJ1-1	-	TGTGCCAGTAGTATAGAGGTTACGGGAATTGAAGCTTTCTTT	CASSIEVTGIEAFF
TRBV5-1	few	TRBJ2-7	-	TGCGCCAGCAGCTTGGACAGTCCGAGCTCCTACGAGCAGTACTTC	CASSLDSPSSYEQYF
TRBV12-3/TRBV12-4	once	TRBJ1-1	-	TGTGCCAGCAGTGAAGGGGGAGGAGATGAAGCTTTCTTT	CASSEGGGDEAFF
TRBV25-1	many	TRBJ1-3	-	TGTGCCAGCAGTGAATTAGGGGCAGCCCTGAGCTCTGGAAACACCATATATTTT	CASSELGAALSSGNTIYF
TRBV4-2	many	TRBJ1-5	-	TGTGCCAGCAGCCCAGGTGACAATCAGCCCCAGCATTTT	CASSPGDNQPQHF
TRBV20-1	few	TRBJ1-6	-	TGCAGTGCCAGGGCCGACTCCTATAATTCACCCCTCCACTTT	CSARADSYNSPLHF
TRBV5-5	-	TRBJ1-1	TRBD1	TGTGCCAGCAGCGCCACAGGGGGCGCGAACACTGAAGCTTTCTTT	CASSATGGANTEAFF
TRBV11-3	-	TRBJ2-7	-	TGTGCCAGCAGCTTAGATCATGGAGCGCCGGCCTACGAGCAGTACTTC	CASSLDHGAPAYEQYF
TRBV10-3	-	TRBJ1-5	-	TGTGCCATCAGTGACGGGGAGCATCAGCCCCAGCATTTT	CAISDGEHQPQHF
TRBV25-1	-	TRBJ1-4	TRBD1	TGTGTCAGCAGTGGGGCGGGGACAGGGCCCGAAAAACTGTTTTTT	CVSSGAGTGPEKLFF
TRBV6-5	-	TRBJ1-1	TRBD1	TGTGCCAGCAGTTACTCGGGGACAGGGGGGGCCACTGAAGCTTTCTTT	CASSYSGTGGATEAFF
TRBV5-1	few	TRBJ1-1	-	TGCGCCAGCAGCCTGACAGAAATGGACACTGAAGCTTTCTTT	CASSLTEMDTEAFF
TRBV2	-	TRBJ1-1	-	TGTGCCACCCAAGGCCCTCTTGGGACTGAAGCTTTCTTT	CATQGPLGTEAFF
TRBV30	-	TRBJ1-1	-	TGTGCCTGCTCGGAGGAAGCTTTCTTT	CACSEEAFF
TRBV5-8	-	TRBJ2-7	TRBD1	TGTGCCAGCAGCAGCGGACAGGCCCTGCTCGAGCAGTACTTC	CASSSGQALLEQYF
TRBV10-3	-	TRBJ1-1	-	TGTGCCAGCAGTGAAGGAGACGGCATGAACACTGAAGCTTTCTTT	CASSEGDGMNTEAFF
TRBV12-3/TRBV12-4	few	TRBJ1-1	-	TGTGCCAGCAGTTTAGGTAACACAGGGTACACTGAAGCTTTCTTT	CASSLGNTGYTEAFF
TRBV5-1	-	TRBJ1-5	-	TGCGCCAGCAGACCATGGGACACGGCGGATCAGCCCCAGCATTTT	CASRPWDTADQPQHF
TRBV2	few	TRBJ2-5	-	TGTGCCAGCAGTGGACCGGGGGCAGGGGTAGAGACCCAGTACTTC	CASSGPGAGVETQYF
TRBV12-3/TRBV12-4	-	TRBJ1-1	TRBD1	TGTGCCAGCAGTCGGACAGGGCGGCACACTGAAGCTTTCTTT	CASSRTGRHTEAFF
TRBV7-8	-	TRBJ2-7	-	TGTGCCAGCAGCTCAGTCGCGGGATATGGAAACGAGCAGTACTTC	CASSSVAGYGNEQYF
TRBV29-1	few	TRBJ1-4	-	TGCAGCGTCGCTGGACCATTTATGGAAAAACTGTTTTTT	CSVAGPFMEKLFF